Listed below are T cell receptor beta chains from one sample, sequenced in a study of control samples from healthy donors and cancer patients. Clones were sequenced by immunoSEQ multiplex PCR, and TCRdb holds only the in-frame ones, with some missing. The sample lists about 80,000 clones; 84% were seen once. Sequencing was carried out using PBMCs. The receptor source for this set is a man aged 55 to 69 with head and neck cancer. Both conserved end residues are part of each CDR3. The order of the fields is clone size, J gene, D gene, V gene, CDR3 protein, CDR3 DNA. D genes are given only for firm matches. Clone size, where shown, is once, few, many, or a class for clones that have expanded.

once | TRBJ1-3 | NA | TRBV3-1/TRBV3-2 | CASSQSTVRGNTIYF | TGTGCCAGCAGCCAATCGACGGTGAGGGGAAACACCATATATTTT
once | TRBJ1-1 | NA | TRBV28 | CASSLVARQAFF | TGTGCCAGCAGTTTAGTGGCCCGTCAAGCTTTCTTT
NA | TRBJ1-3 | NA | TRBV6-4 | CASSESTDSGNTIYF | TGTGCCAGCAGTGAGTCAACAGACTCTGGAAACACCATATATTTT
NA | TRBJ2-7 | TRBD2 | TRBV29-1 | CSVEAPGLAGYEQYF | TGCAGCGTTGAAGCCCCGGGACTAGCGGGCTACGAGCAGTACTTC
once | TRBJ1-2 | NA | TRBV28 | CASSLGDGGGYTF | TGTGCCAGCAGTCTCGGGGATGGTGGTGGCTACACCTTC
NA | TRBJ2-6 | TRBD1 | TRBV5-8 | CASSTGVRGANVLTF | TGTGCCAGCAGCACAGGGGTGCGAGGGGCCAACGTCCTGACTTTC
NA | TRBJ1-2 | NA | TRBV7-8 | CASSLPIPQGRGYTF | TGTGCCAGCAGCTTGCCAATCCCACAGGGCCGTGGCTACACCTTC
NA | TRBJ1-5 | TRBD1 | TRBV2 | CASTSKDRGVNQPQHF | TGTGCCAGCACTAGCAAGGACAGGGGGGTCAATCAGCCCCAGCATTTT
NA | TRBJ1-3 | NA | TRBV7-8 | CASSLGSMGTGGNTIYF | TGTGCCAGCAGCTTAGGGTCGATGGGCACAGGCGGAAACACCATATATTTT
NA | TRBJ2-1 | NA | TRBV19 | CASTLSGDSHNEQFF | TGTGCCAGTACCCTTTCGGGGGACAGCCACAATGAGCAGTTCTTC
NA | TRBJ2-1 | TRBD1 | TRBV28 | CASTLGIGGQYSYNEQFF | TGTGCCAGCACCTTAGGGATTGGGGGACAGTACTCCTACAATGAGCAGTTCTTC
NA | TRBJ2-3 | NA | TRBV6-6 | CASGVLSDTQYF | TGTGCCAGCGGAGTCTTATCAGATACGCAGTATTTT
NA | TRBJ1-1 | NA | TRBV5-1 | CASSLGNVGAEAFF | TGCGCCAGCAGCTTGGGAAATGTGGGCGCTGAAGCTTTCTTT
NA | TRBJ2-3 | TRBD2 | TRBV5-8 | CANQKGLAANTDTQYF | TGTGCCAACCAAAAGGGGCTAGCGGCTAACACAGATACGCAGTATTTT
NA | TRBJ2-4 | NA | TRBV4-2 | CASSQQGISNIQYF | TGTGCCAGCAGTCAACAGGGTATTTCGAACATTCAGTACTTC
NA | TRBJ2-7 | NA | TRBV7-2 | CASSRSGLYEQYF | TGTGCCAGCAGCCGGAGCGGATTGTACGAGCAGTACTTC
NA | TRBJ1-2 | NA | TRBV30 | CAGIGGTDFYGYTF | TGTGCCGGTATCGGCGGGACCGATTTTTATGGCTACACCTTC
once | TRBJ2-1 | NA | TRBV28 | CASSLQSGIEQFF | TGTGCCAGCAGTTTACAATCGGGGATTGAGCAGTTCTTC
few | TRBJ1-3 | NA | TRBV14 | CASSPRSFGNTIYF | TGTGCCAGCAGCCCCCGGTCCTTCGGAAACACCATATATTTT
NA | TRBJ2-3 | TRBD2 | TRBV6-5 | CASSRTSGSPDTQYF | TGTGCCAGCAGTCGGACTAGCGGGAGCCCAGATACGCAGTATTTT
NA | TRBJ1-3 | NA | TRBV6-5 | CASSYASGNTIYF | TGTGCCAGCAGTTACGCGTCCGGAAACACCATATATTTT
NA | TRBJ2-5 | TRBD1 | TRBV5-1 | CASHRGRGQETQYF | TGCGCCAGCCACAGGGGGCGCGGCCAAGAGACCCAGTACTTC
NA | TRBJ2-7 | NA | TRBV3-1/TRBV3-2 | CASSQGAYEQYF | TGTGCCAGCAGCCAGGGGGCCTACGAGCAGTACTTC
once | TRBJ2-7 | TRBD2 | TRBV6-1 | CASSESGGALQYF | TGTGCCAGCAGTGAGTCGGGGGGGGCTCTACAGTACTTC
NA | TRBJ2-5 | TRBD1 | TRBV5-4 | CASSLIGTGRQETQYF | TGTGCCAGCAGCTTGATTGGGACAGGGAGACAAGAGACCCAGTACTTC
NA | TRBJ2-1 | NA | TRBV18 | CASSPPQPRNEQFF | TGTGCCAGCTCACCCCCTCAGCCGCGCAATGAGCAGTTCTTC
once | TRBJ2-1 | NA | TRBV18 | CASSPPGTSYNEQFF | TGTGCCAGCTCACCACCAGGGACCTCATACAATGAGCAGTTCTTC
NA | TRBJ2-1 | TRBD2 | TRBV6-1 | CASTLAGGDEQFF | TGTGCCAGCACCCTAGCGGGAGGGGATGAGCAGTTCTTC
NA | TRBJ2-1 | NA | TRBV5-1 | CASSLADPALNEQFF | TGCGCCAGCAGCTTGGCCGACCCGGCCCTAAATGAGCAGTTCTTC
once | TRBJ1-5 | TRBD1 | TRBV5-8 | CASSLDRDQPQHF | TGTGCCAGCTCTCTTGACAGGGACCAGCCCCAGCATTTT
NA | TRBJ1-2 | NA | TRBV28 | CASSLETDYGYTF | TGTGCCAGCAGTTTAGAGACGGACTATGGCTACACCTTC
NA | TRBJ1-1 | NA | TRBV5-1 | CASSLGTATTEAFF | TGCGCCAGCAGCTTGGGGACTGCGACCACTGAAGCTTTCTTT
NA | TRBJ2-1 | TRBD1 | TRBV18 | CASLQGSVNEQFF | TGTGCCAGCCTACAGGGGTCGGTCAATGAGCAGTTCTTC
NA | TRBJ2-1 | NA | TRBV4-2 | CASSQARLGRGNEQFF | TGTGCCAGCAGCCAAGCGCGACTCGGTAGGGGCAATGAGCAGTTCTTC
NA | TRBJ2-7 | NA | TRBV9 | CASSVADSPYYEQYF | TGTGCCAGCAGCGTAGCTGATAGCCCGTACTACGAGCAGTACTTC
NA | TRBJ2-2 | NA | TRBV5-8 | CASSTGLRSTGELFF | TGTGCCAGCAGTACAGGGTTAAGGAGCACCGGGGAGCTGTTTTTT
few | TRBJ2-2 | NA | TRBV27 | CASSSPVNTGELFF | TGTGCCAGCAGTTCCCCGGTGAACACCGGGGAGCTGTTTTTT
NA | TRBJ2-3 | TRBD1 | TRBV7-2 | CASSFGQADTQYF | TGTGCCAGCAGCTTCGGACAGGCAGATACGCAGTATTTT
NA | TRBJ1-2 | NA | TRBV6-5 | CASSYSKDTVYGYTF | TGTGCCAGCAGTTACTCGAAGGACACGGTCTATGGCTACACCTTC
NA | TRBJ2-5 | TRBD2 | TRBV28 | CASSQAGGSQETQYF | TGTGCCAGCAGCCAAGCGGGAGGGTCCCAAGAGACCCAGTACTTC
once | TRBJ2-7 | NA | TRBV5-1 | CASSLAGYWMADEQYF | TGCGCCAGCAGCTTGGCAGGGTATTGGATGGCGGACGAGCAGTACTTC
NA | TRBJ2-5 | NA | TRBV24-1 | CATSGQRLGETQYF | TGTGCCACCAGTGGCCAACGACTAGGAGAGACCCAGTACTTC
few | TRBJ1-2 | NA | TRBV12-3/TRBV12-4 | CASSSGARYGYTF | TGTGCCAGCAGTTCTGGGGCCCGCTATGGCTACACCTTC
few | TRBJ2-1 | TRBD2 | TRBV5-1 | CASSTSGLHNEQFF | TGCGCCAGCAGCACTAGCGGGCTCCACAATGAGCAGTTCTTC
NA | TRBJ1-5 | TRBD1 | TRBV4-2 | CASSLGQVNQPQHF | TGTGCCAGCAGCCTAGGACAGGTCAATCAGCCCCAGCATTTT
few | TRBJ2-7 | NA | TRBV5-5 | CASSLRSGYEQYF | TGTGCCAGCAGCTTGAGGTCCGGCTACGAGCAGTACTTC
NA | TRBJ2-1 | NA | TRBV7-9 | CASSLVGGTYNEQFF | TGTGCCAGCAGCTTAGTGGGCGGGACCTACAATGAGCAGTTCTTC
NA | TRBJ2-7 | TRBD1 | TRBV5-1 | CASSDGQGGTDEQYF | TGCGCCAGCAGCGACGGACAGGGGGGCACCGACGAGCAGTACTTC
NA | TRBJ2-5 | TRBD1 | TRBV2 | CASSVLTGVQETQYF | TGTGCCAGCAGTGTATTGACAGGGGTACAAGAGACCCAGTACTTC
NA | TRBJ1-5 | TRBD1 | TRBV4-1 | CASSQGPGQGFQPQHF | TGCGCCAGCAGCCAAGGCCCGGGACAGGGATTTCAGCCCCAGCATTTT
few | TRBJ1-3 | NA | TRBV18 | CASSPPGQSVSGNTIYF | TGTGCCAGCTCACCACCGGGACAAAGCGTCTCTGGAAACACCATATATTTT
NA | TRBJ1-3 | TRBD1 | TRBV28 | CASSVHRGSGNTIYF | TGTGCCAGCAGTGTACACAGGGGGTCCGGAAACACCATATATTTT
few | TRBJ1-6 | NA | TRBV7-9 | CASSNREGTPYF | TGTGCCAGCAGCAACCGTGAGGGGACGCCCTACTTT
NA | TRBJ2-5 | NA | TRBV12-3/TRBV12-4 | CASSFEGRETQYF | TGTGCCAGCAGTTTTGAAGGGAGAGAGACCCAGTACTTC
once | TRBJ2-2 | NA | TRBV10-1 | CASSGGANTGELFF | TGCGCCAGCAGTGGCGGGGCAAACACCGGGGAGCTGTTTTTT